This TCR beta chain was observed in a study of tumor-infiltrating lymphocytes in localized non-small cell lung cancer. Clones were read by immunoSEQ multiplex PCR, and TCRdb kept only the in-frame ones, dropping some. The sample consists of some 12,000 clones, under 80% of them appearing once. This TCR came from a human donor with non-small cell lung cancer. Source material: lung tumor tissue.

CDR3 protein: CASSPLAGDTGELFF. Written as DNA, the CDR3 is TGTGCCAGCTCACCTTTAGCGGGAGACACCGGGGAGCTGTTTTTT. This rearrangement joins TRBV18 to TRBJ2-2, with 9 bases that match TRBD2. Germline CDR1 is KGHSH and CDR2 is LQKENI. CDR3 length: 15 amino acids. With V trimmed by 3 bases and J by 3 bases, 2 bases remained unmatched.